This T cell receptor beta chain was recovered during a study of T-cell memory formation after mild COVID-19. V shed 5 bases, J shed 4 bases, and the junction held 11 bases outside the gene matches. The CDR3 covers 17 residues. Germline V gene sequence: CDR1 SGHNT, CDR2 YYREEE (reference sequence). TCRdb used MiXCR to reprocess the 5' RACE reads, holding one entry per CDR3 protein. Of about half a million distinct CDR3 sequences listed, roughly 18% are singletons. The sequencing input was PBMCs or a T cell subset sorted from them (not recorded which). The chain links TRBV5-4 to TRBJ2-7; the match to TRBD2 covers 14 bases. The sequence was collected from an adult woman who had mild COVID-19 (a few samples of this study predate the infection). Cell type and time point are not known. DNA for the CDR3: TGTGCCAGCAGGATGGGGACTAGCGGGAGTTCCGATTACGAGCAGTACTTC. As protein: CASRMGTSGSSDYEQYF.